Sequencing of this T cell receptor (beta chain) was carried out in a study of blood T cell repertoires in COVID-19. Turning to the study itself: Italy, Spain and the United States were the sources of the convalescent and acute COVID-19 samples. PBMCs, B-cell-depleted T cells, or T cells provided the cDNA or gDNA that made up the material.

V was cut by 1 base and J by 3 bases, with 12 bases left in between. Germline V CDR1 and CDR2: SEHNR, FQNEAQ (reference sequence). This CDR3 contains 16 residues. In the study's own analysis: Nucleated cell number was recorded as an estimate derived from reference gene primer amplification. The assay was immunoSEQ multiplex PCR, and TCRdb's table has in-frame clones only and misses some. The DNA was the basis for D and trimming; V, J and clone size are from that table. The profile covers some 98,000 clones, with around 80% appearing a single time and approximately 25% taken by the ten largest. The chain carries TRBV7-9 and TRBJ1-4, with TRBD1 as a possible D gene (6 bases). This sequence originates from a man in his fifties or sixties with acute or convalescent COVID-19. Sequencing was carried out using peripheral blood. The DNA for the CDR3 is TGTGCCAGCAGCTTAGAGGGGCAGGGGTCTAATGAAAAACTGTTTTTT. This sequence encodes CASSLEGQGSNEKLFF.